This T cell receptor (beta chain) is drawn from a study of blood T cells in healthy people across ages. General study points: Investigators viewed diversity estimates from one million T cells as underestimates, the study reported. Naive and antigen-experienced cells could not be conclusively compared, given unsorted PBMCs.

Together with a sample-barcoded 5' primer, a J-beta primer mix was included in a second PCR lasting about 7 to 11 cycles. The yield of each sample was at least 2.5 million CDR3-containing paired-end reads. MiXCR was run by TCRdb on the 5' RACE reads, yielding one entry per CDR3 protein. In the table there are roughly 1.7 million distinct CDR3 sequences, 30% to 35% of which are singletons. There were healthy Caucasian individuals from Russia, aged roughly 6 to 100, serving as donors. This clonotype was observed a handful of times. Its cognate antigen is unknown. V lost 1 base to trimming and J lost 3 bases, with 10 bases between them. The CDR3 runs 14 residues. Germline V gene sequence: CDR1 MGHRA, CDR2 YSYEKL.

The TCR originated in a woman under 40 in good health. Sequencing was done on a sample of blood. V and J are TRBV4-1 and TRBJ2-7; D gene unclear. For the CDR3, the DNA is TGCGCCAGCAGCCAAGCATACAGATACTACGAGCAGTACTTC. This sequence encodes CASSQAYRYYEQYF.